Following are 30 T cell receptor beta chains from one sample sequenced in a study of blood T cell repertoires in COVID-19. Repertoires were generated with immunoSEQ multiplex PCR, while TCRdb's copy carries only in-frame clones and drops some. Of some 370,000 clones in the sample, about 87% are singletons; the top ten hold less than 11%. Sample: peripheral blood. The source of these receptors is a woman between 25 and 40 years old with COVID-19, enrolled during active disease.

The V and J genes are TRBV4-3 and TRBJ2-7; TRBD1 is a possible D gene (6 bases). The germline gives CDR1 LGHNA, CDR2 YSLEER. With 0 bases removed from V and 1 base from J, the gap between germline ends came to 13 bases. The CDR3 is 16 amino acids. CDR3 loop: CASSQDIGGVSYEQYF. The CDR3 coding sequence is TGCGCCAGCAGCCAAGATATAGGGGGAGTGTCCTACGAGCAGTACTTC.

CDR3 protein: CASSLVPAGGVYGYTF. The CDR3 DNA reads as TGTGCCAGCAGCTTGGTTCCCGCAGGGGGCGTGTATGGCTACACCTTC. The chain uses TRBV5-4 and TRBJ1-2; 8 nucleotides align to TRBD1. CDR3 length equals 16 residues. V trimming: 0 bases; J trimming: 5 bases; junction bases outside the gene matches: 9. The germline V gene encodes CDR1 SGHNT and CDR2 YYREEE (reference sequence).

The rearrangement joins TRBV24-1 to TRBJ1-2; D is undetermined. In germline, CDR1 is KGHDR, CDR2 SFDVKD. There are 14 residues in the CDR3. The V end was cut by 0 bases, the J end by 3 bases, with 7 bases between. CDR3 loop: CATSDLGSYYGYTF. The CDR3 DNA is TGTGCCACCAGTGATTTGGGCAGTTACTATGGCTACACCTTC.

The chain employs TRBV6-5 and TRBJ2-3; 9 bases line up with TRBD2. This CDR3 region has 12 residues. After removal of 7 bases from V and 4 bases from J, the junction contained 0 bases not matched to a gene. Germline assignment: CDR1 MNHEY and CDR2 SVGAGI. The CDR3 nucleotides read TGTGCCAGCAAGCGGGGGGCAGATACGCAGTATTTT. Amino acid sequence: CASKRGADTQYF.

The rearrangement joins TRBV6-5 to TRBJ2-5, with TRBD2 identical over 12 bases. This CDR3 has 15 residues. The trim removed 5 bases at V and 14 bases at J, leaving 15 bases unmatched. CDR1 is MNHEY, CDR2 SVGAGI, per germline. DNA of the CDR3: TGTGCCAGCAGTCCCAAACTAGCGGGAGGCCCACCGGTATACTTC. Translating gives CASSPKLAGGPPVYF.

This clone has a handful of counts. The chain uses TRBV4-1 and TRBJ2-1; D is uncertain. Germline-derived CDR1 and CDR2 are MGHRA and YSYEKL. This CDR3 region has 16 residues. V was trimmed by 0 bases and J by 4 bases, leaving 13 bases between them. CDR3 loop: CASSQDVNSFYNEQFF. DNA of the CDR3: TGCGCCAGCAGCCAAGACGTCAACAGCTTTTACAATGAGCAGTTCTTC.

The CDR3: CATKEAGDPYEQYF. CDR3 nucleotide sequence: TGTGCCACTAAAGAAGCGGGCGATCCCTACGAGCAGTACTTC. The genes are TRBV19 and TRBJ2-7; possible D gene TRBD2, 6 bases. CDR1 LNHDA and CDR2 SQIVND come from the germline V gene (reference sequence). V lost 10 bases, J lost 2 bases, and 18 bases lay in between. The CDR3 has 14 amino acids. The full variable domain, its missing parts supplied by reference TRBV19 and TRBJ2-7, is DGGITQSPKYLFRKEGQNVTLSCEQNLNHDAMYWYRQDPGQGLRLIYYSQIVNDFQKGDIAEGYSVSREKKESFPLTVTSAQKNPTAFYLCATKEAGDPYEQYFGPGTRLTVT.

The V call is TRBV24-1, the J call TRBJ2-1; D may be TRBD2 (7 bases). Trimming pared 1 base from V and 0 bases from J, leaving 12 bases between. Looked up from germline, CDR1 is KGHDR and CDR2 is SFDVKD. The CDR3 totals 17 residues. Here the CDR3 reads CATSDLGGASSYNEQFF. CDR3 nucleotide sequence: TGTGCCACCAGTGATTTAGGGGGGGCCAGCTCCTACAATGAGCAGTTCTTC.

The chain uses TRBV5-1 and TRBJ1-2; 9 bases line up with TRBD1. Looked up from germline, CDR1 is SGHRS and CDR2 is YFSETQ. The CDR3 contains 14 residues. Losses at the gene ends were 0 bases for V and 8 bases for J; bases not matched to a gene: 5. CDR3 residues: CASSLEQGAWGYTF. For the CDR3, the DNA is TGCGCCAGCAGCTTGGAACAGGGGGCCTGGGGCTACACCTTC.

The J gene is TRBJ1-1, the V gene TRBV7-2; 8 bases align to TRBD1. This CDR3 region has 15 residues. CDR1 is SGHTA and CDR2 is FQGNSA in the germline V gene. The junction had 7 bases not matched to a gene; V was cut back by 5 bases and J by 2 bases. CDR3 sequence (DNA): TGTGCCAGCAGCCCCCGGACAGGGTACAACACTGAAGCTTTCTTT. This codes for CASSPRTGYNTEAFF.

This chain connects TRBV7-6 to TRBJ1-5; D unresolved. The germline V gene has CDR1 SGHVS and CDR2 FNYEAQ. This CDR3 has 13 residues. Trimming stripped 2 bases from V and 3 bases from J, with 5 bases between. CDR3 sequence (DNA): TGTGCCAGCAGCTTACAAAACAATCAGCCCCAGCATTTT. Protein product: CASSLQNNQPQHF.

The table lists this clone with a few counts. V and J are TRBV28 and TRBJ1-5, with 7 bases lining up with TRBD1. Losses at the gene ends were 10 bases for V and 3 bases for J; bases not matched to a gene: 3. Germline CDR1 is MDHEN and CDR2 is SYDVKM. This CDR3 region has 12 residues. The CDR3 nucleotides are TGTGCCATACAGGGGAACAATCAGCCCCAGCATTTT. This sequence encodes CAIQGNNQPQHF.

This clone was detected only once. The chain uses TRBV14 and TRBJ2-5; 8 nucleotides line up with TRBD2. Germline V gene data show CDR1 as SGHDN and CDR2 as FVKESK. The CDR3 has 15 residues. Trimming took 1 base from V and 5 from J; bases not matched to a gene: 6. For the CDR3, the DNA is TGTGCCAGCAGCCAAGTTGGCGGGGGGCTGGAGACCCAGTACTTC. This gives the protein CASSQVGGGLETQYF.

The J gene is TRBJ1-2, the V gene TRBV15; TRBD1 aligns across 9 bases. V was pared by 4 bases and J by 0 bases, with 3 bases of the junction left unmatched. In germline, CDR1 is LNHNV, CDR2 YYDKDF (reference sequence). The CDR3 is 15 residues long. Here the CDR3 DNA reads TGTGCCACCAGCAAGGGACAGGGAGCTAACTATGGCTACACCTTC. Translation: CATSKGQGANYGYTF. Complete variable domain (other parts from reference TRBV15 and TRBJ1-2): DAMVIQNPRYQVTQFGKPVTLSCSQTLNHNVMYWYQQKSSQAPKLLFHYYDKDFNNEADTPDNFQSRRPNTSFCFLDIRSPGLGDTAMYLCATSKGQGANYGYTFGSGTRLTVV.

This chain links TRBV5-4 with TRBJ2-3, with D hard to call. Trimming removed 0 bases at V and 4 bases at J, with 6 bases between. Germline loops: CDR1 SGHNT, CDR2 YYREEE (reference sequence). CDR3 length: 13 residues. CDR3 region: CASSLDRPDTQYF. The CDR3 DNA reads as TGTGCCAGCAGCTTGGACAGACCAGATACGCAGTATTTT. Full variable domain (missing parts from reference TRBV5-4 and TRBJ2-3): ETGVTQSPTHLIKTRGQQVTLRCSSQSGHNTVSWYQQALGQGPQFIFQYYREEENGRGNFPPRFSGLQFPNYSSELNVNALELDDSALYLCASSLDRPDTQYFGPGTRLTVL.

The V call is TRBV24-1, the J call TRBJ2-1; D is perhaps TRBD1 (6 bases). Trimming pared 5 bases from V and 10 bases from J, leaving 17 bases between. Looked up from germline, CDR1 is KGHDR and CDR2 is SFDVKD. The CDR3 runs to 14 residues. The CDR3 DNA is TGTGCCACCAGTGGAATGGACAGTACTTTCGAGCAGTTCTTC. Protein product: CATSGMDSTFEQFF.

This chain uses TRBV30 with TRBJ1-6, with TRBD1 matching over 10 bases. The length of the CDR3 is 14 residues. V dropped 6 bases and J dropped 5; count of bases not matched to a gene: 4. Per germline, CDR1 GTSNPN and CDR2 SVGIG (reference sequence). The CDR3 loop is CACPGTGDNSPLHF. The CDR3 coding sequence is TGTGCCTGCCCTGGGACAGGGGATAATTCACCCCTCCACTTT.

CDR3 sequence (DNA): TGCGCCAGCAGTGAGTCCGGAGGGAGCAATCAGCCCCAGCATTTT. Translating it yields CASSESGGSNQPQHF. This sequence joins TRBV10-2 and TRBJ1-5; D unclear. V lost 0 bases and J 1 base, leaving 7 bases between the germline ends. Germline loops: CDR1 WSHSY, CDR2 SAAADI. The CDR3 covers 15 residues.

The DNA of the CDR3 is TGCAGTGCTAGTGGACAGCTCTATGGCTACACCTTC. This gives the protein CSASGQLYGYTF. This chain uses TRBV20-1 with TRBJ1-2; TRBD1 is a possible D gene (6 bases). The CDR3 covers 12 residues. V was cut by 3 bases and J by 4 bases, with 9 bases left in between. The germline gives CDR1 DFQATT, CDR2 SNEGSKA (reference sequence).

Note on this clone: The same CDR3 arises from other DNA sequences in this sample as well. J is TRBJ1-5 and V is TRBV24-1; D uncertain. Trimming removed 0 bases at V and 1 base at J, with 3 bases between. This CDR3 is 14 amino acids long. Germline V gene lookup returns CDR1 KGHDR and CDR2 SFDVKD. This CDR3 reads CATSDLLSNQPQHF. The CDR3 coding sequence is TGTGCCACCAGTGATTTGCTGAGCAATCAGCCCCAGCATTTT.

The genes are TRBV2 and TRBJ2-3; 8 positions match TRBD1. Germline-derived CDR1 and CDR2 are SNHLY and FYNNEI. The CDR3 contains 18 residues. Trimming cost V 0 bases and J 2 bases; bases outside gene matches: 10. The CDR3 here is CASSEALGTGQNTDTQYF. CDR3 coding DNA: TGTGCCAGCAGTGAAGCGTTGGGGACAGGACAAAACACAGATACGCAGTATTTT.

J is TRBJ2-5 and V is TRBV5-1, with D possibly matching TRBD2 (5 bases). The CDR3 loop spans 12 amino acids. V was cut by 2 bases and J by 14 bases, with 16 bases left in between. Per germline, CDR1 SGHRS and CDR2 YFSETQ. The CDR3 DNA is TGCGCCAGCAGCTTCGAGCGGAGCACATTCTACTTC. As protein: CASSFERSTFYF.

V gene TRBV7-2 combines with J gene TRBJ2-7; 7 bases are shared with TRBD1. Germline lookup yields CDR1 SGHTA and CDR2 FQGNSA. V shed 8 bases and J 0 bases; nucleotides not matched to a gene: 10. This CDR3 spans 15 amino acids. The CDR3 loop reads CASGRQGGGSYEQYF. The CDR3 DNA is TGTGCCAGCGGTAGACAGGGTGGGGGCTCCTACGAGCAGTACTTC.

CDR3 DNA sequence: TGTGCCTGGAGCCTCAGTCGGGCGGGAGCGACGGGTGAGCAGTTCTTC. Translating it yields CAWSLSRAGATGEQFF. This sequence joins TRBV30 and TRBJ2-1, with 7 bases fitting TRBD2. Unmatched junction bases numbered 17, after V lost 3 bases and J lost 9 bases. Per the germline V gene, CDR1 is GTSNPN and CDR2 is SVGIG (reference sequence). The CDR3 sequence is 16 residues long.

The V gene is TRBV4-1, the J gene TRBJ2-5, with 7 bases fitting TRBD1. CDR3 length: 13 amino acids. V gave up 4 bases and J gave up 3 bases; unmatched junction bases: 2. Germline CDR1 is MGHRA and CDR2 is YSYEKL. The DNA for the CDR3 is TGCGCCAGCAGCCTTGGGACAGAAGAGACCCAGTACTTC. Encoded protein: CASSLGTEETQYF.

DNA for the CDR3: TGCGCCAGCAGCTTCACACTAGGAGGAGCCTACTACAATGAGCAGTTCTTC. Its translation: CASSFTLGGAYYNEQFF. V gene TRBV5-1 combines with J gene TRBJ2-1; possibly TRBD2 for D (5 bases). The CDR3 totals 17 residues. CDR1 is SGHRS and CDR2 is YFSETQ in the germline V gene. V was clipped by 2 bases and J by 3 bases, with 18 bases between them.

For the CDR3, the DNA is TGTGCCAGCAGTTTCACGGCCAGGGGCAACACTGAAGCTTTCTTT. This encodes CASSFTARGNTEAFF. The J gene is TRBJ1-1, the V gene TRBV28, with D perhaps TRBD1 (6 bases). The CDR3 consists of 15 residues. Trimming removed 3 bases at V and 2 bases at J, with 13 bases between. Germline CDR1 and CDR2: MDHEN and SYDVKM.

This CDR3 reads CATSLRTGSGANVLTF. The CDR3 DNA reads as TGTGCCACCAGCCTTAGGACTGGTTCTGGGGCCAACGTCCTGACTTTC. This chain connects TRBV15 to TRBJ2-6; tentative D call: TRBD2 (5 bases). Germline lookup yields CDR1 LNHNV and CDR2 YYDKDF (reference sequence). Trimming left V 5 bases short and J 1 base short, with 12 bases between. The CDR3 is 16 residues long.

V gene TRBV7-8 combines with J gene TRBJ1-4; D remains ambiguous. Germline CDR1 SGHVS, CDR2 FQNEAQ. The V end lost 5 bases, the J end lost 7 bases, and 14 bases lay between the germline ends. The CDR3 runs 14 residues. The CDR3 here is CASSQTTLSEKLFF. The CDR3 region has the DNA TGTGCCAGCAGCCAGACGACACTGAGTGAAAAACTGTTTTTT.

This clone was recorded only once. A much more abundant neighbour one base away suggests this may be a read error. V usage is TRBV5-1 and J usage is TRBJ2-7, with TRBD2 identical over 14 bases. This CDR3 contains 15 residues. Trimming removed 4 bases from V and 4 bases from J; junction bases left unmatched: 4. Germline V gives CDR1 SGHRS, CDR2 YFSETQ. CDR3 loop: CASSPGLAGGYEQYF. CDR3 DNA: TGCGCCAGCAGCCCAGGACTAGCGGGAGGTTACGAGCAGTACTTC.